The 14 T cell receptor beta chains below all came from one sample that was sequenced in a study of cytomegalovirus exposure and HLA in healthy donors. Researchers ran the PCR with 60 Vbeta and 13 Jbeta primers. Generated by immunoSEQ multiplex PCR, the TCRdb table keeps only in-frame clones and is missing some. The sample includes roughly 150,000 clones, roughly four fifths of them seen just once. The specimen was PBMCs. The receptors derive from a man aged 35 to 55 in good health and CMV-seronegative.

The CDR3 loop is CASSLGAPYNEQFF. CDR3 in DNA: TGCGCCAGCAGCTTGGGAGCACCCTACAATGAGCAGTTCTTC. The rearrangement links TRBV5-1 to TRBJ2-1, with no clear D. Germline values: CDR1 SGHRS, CDR2 YFSETQ. Trimming removed 0 bases at V and 2 bases at J, with 6 bases between. This CDR3 has 14 amino acids.

Written as DNA, the CDR3 is TGTGCCAGCAGCGTAGAGGGTAGCGGGAGTGGGCAGTACTTC. This gives the protein CASSVEGSGSGQYF. The chain uses TRBV9 and TRBJ2-7; 9 positions agree with TRBD2. This CDR3 has 14 residues. With 0 bases clipped from V and 9 bases from J, the junction kept 7 bases outside the gene matches. Germline V gene sequence: CDR1 SGDLS, CDR2 YYNGEE.

The chain recombines TRBV9 with TRBJ1-2; no firm D call. Per germline, CDR1 SGDLS and CDR2 YYNGEE. The CDR3 covers 10 residues. V gave up 4 bases and J gave up 5 bases, with 3 bases separating them. The CDR3 nucleotides are TGTGCCAGCAGCTCTTATGGCTACACCTTC. As protein: CASSSYGYTF.

CDR3 loop: CASSARPGQGFTEAFF. CDR3 nucleotide sequence: TGTGCCAGCAGCGCAAGGCCGGGACAGGGATTCACTGAAGCTTTCTTT. The chain uses TRBV28 and TRBJ1-1; 9 bases match TRBD1. The V gene end was trimmed by 6 bases and the J gene end by 4 bases; junction bases not matched to a gene: 12. Germline V gene data show CDR1 as MDHEN and CDR2 as SYDVKM. The length of the CDR3 is 16 residues. The full variable domain, with the rest looked up from reference TRBV28 and TRBJ1-1, is DVKVTQSSRYLVKRTGEKVFLECVQDMDHENMFWYRQDPGLGLRLIYFSYDVKMKEKGDIPEGYSVSREKKERFSLILESASTNQTSMYLCASSARPGQGFTEAFFGQGTRLTVV.

The V gene is TRBV29-1, the J gene TRBJ2-5; TRBD1 agrees at 9 bases. Germline values: CDR1 SQVTM, CDR2 ANQGSEA. This CDR3 comprises 15 residues. V shed 3 bases and J 4 bases; nucleotides not matched to a gene: 9. The CDR3 protein is CSVDGTGGAGETQYF. CDR3 in DNA: TGCAGCGTTGATGGTACAGGGGGCGCAGGAGAGACCCAGTACTTC.

The V gene is TRBV7-2, the J gene TRBJ2-7, with 8 positions matching TRBD2. Germline lookup yields CDR1 SGHTA and CDR2 FQGNSA. CDR3 length: 19 residues. With V trimmed by 3 bases and J by 0 bases, 16 bases remained unmatched. The CDR3 coding sequence is TGTGCCAGCAGCTTGCCTCGATCCCCGACTAGCGCCGACTCCTACGAGCAGTACTTC. It specifies CASSLPRSPTSADSYEQYF.

This clone was recorded once. The chain couples TRBV2 to TRBJ1-1; a weak D match, TRBD1 (5 bases). The germline V and J ends were trimmed by 6 bases and 11 bases, with 13 bases remaining between them. CDR3 length: 11 amino acids. Germline CDR1 and CDR2: SNHLY and FYNNEI. CDR3 protein: CASRPQGGAFF. The CDR3 DNA reads TGTGCCAGCAGACCTCAGGGTGGGGCTTTCTTT.

This clone was counted only a few times. The J gene is TRBJ1-2, the V gene TRBV27, with TRBD1 as a possible D gene (5 bases). CDR1 MNHEY and CDR2 SMNVEV come from the germline V gene (reference sequence). The CDR3 totals 13 residues. V shed 5 bases and J shed 8 bases, with 15 bases lying between them. CDR3 region: CASSLIQGRGYTF. Written as DNA, the CDR3 is TGTGCCAGCAGTCTGATTCAGGGAAGGGGCTACACCTTC.

This chain uses TRBV27 with TRBJ1-2, with D possibly matching TRBD1 (6 bases). This CDR3 spans 13 amino acids. With 6 bases removed from V and 2 bases from J, the gap between germline ends came to 10 bases. Germline V lookup: CDR1 MNHEY, CDR2 SMNVEV (reference sequence). CDR3 amino acids: CASRGQRNYGYTF. Here the CDR3 DNA reads TGTGCCAGCAGAGGACAGAGAAACTATGGCTACACCTTC.

This clone was seen a few times. The chain links TRBV27 to TRBJ2-4, with 11 bases lining up with TRBD1. The V gene end was trimmed by 10 bases and the J gene end by 1 base; junction bases not matched to a gene: 30. Germline V CDR1 and CDR2: MNHEY, SMNVEV (reference sequence). This CDR3 comprises 23 residues. CDR3 region: CANFPREWAGGQGDPGAKNIQYF. The CDR3 coding sequence is TGTGCCAACTTCCCTCGTGAGTGGGCCGGGGGACAGGGGGATCCGGGGGCCAAAAACATTCAGTACTTC.

This chain joins TRBV2 and TRBJ2-1, with 10 bases aligning to TRBD1. The CDR3 is made up of 15 amino acids. The junction had 7 bases not matched to a gene; V was cut back by 7 bases and J by 4 bases. From germline, CDR1 is SNHLY and CDR2 FYNNEI. CDR3 loop: CASTVPGQGYNEQFF. Here the CDR3 DNA reads TGTGCCAGCACCGTACCGGGACAGGGGTACAATGAGCAGTTCTTC.

The gene calls are TRBV7-3 and TRBJ2-1, with D maybe TRBD2 (6 bases). The CDR3 consists of 16 residues. Germline V lookup: CDR1 SGHTA, CDR2 FQGTGA. The V end was cut by 1 base, the J end by 4 bases, with 14 bases between. CDR3 bases: TGTGCCAGCAGCTTAAATGTACCGGCGGGGTACAATGAGCAGTTCTTC. Protein product: CASSLNVPAGYNEQFF.

The chain couples TRBV11-1 to TRBJ1-1; D is uncertain. Germline-derived CDR1 and CDR2 are SGHAT and FQDESV (reference sequence). The CDR3 extends over 12 amino acids. V lost 4 bases to trimming and J lost 8 bases, with 11 bases between them. CDR3 region: CASSYYTGEAFF. The CDR3 nucleotides read TGTGCCAGCAGCTATTATACGGGGGAAGCTTTCTTT.

J is TRBJ1-1 and V is TRBV7-3; 8 nucleotides match TRBD1. The V gene's germline CDR1 is SGHTA and CDR2 FQGTGA. The CDR3 contains 14 residues. Trimming at V came to 5 bases and at J to 4 bases, leaving 6 bases not matched to a gene. CDR3 nucleotides: TGTGCCAGCAGCCCCGACAGGGGAAGCACTGAAGCTTTCTTT. Translated: CASSPDRGSTEAFF.